The 5 T cell receptor beta chains below all came from one sample that was sequenced in a study of shared clonotypes between healthy human individuals. Profiled with immunoSEQ multiplex PCR; TCRdb holds only in-frame clones, not every one. The table includes about 480,000 clones, almost 80% detected once. Sequenced: PBMCs. These receptors originate from a woman aged 40 to 50 in good health. Some clones in this sample may be carry-over from other donors' samples.

The chain links TRBV19 to TRBJ1-1; maybe TRBD1 (5 bases). Germline V CDR1 and CDR2: LNHDA, SQIVND (reference sequence). Trimming removed 0 bases from V and 4 bases from J, with 6 bases in between. The CDR3 has 13 residues. CDR3 coding DNA: TGTGCCAGTAGTATAGATGGGGGCACTGAAGCTTTCTTT. Residues: CASSIDGGTEAFF.

The chain combines TRBV19 with TRBJ2-2; D is perhaps TRBD2 (6 bases). CDR1 is LNHDA, CDR2 SQIVND, per germline (reference sequence). This CDR3 is 14 amino acids long. The V end was cut by 2 bases, the J end by 9 bases, with 13 bases between. CDR3 protein: CASSIRGGVRELFF. The CDR3 DNA is TGTGCCAGTAGTATACGAGGAGGGGTCCGGGAGCTGTTTTTT.

The chain employs TRBV4-1 and TRBJ1-2; D may be TRBD1 (5 bases). CDR1 is MGHRA, CDR2 YSYEKL, per germline. The CDR3 contains 15 residues. V was clipped by 1 base and J by 2 bases, with 11 bases between them. The chain's CDR3 is CASSQGLRGNYGYTF. The CDR3 nucleotides are TGCGCCAGCAGCCAAGGACTACGGGGGAACTATGGCTACACCTTC.

This clone was counted a few times. CDR3 sequence (DNA): TGTGCCAGCTGCCCTAGCGTTAACACCGGGGAGCTGTTTTTT. Protein sequence: CASCPSVNTGELFF. V and J are TRBV11-3 and TRBJ2-2, with a weak D call TRBD2 (6 bases). Germline lookup yields CDR1 SGHNT and CDR2 YENEEA. The V end lost 8 bases, the J end lost 2 bases, and 12 bases lay between the germline ends. The CDR3 spans 14 residues.

J is TRBJ2-3 and V is TRBV4-3; D remains unclear. The CDR3 has 17 residues. Germline V lookup: CDR1 LGHNA, CDR2 YSLEER. With 0 bases removed from V and 0 bases from J, the gap between germline ends came to 13 bases. In DNA form, the CDR3 reads TGCGCCAGCAGCCAAGATAAGGGTCAGCGCAGCACAGATACGCAGTATTTT. Amino acids: CASSQDKGQRSTDTQYF.